This TCR beta chain is drawn from a study of blood T cell repertoires in COVID-19. Study at large: Samples came from the United States, Italy and Spain, spanning acute and convalescent COVID-19. Sources were T cells, B-cell-depleted T cells, or PBMCs; the material itself was cDNA or gDNA.

This clone was found a few times. Original analysis: Amplification of reference gene primers was used by the study to estimate nucleated cell counts. Data came from immunoSEQ multiplex PCR; TCRdb stores just in-frame clones and leaves some out. V and J calls and clone size are as listed in that table; D and trimming were resolved from the DNA. The sample includes about 160,000 clones, more than 80% of them seen just once. With 6 bases clipped from V and 2 bases from J, the junction kept 1 base outside the gene matches. CDR1 is ENHRY and CDR2 is SYGVKD in the germline V gene. The length of the CDR3 is 14 residues.

The clonotype comes from a man in his 70s with acute or convalescent COVID-19. The chain joins TRBV10-3 to TRBJ1-4, with 9 bases that match TRBD1. The sequenced sample consisted of peripheral blood. Written as DNA, the CDR3 is TGTGCCATCAGGGGACAGGGCACTAATGAAAAACTGTTTTTT. Translating gives CAIRGQGTNEKLFF.